The 2 T cell receptor beta chains listed next were all sequenced from one sample in a study of monozygotic twins with inflammatory bowel disease (dated by TCRdb to the late 2010s). Library method: 5' RACE. The instrument given in TCRdb is Illumina HiSeq 2500. TCRdb reprocessed the raw reads; every CDR3 protein sequence is a single record, and DNA is not supplied. The sample's table lists a count of fewer than 400,000 distinct CDR3 sequences. The top ten clones comprise 5.6% of the sample. The sequenced sample was blood. The receptors shown here come from a human donor with ulcerative colitis or Crohn's disease, or a healthy co-twin of an affected twin (not recorded which).

V and J are TRBV3-1 and TRBJ1-1. The CDR3 runs to 16 residues. The germline gives CDR1 LGHDT, CDR2 YNNKEL (reference sequence). This CDR3 reads CASSRLRRFLNTEAFF.

V usage is TRBV6-1 and J usage is TRBJ2-5; TCRdb's D call of TRBD2 is untestable without DNA. The CDR3 has 17 amino acids. The germline V gene has CDR1 MNHNS and CDR2 SASEGT. CDR3 protein: CASSTPLWRGGLETQYF.